This T cell receptor beta chain appears in the sequencing data of a study of control samples from healthy donors and cancer patients. TCRdb's table, derived via immunoSEQ multiplex PCR, lists solely in-frame clones and lacks some. This table has more than 140,000 clones, 91% appearing once. This CDR3 contains 14 residues. Germline V lookup: CDR1 GTSNPN, CDR2 SVGIG (reference sequence). Trimming cost V 8 bases and J 0 bases, with 13 bases left between them. This clone was picked up one time. The sequenced sample consisted of blood. V usage is TRBV30 and J usage is TRBJ2-2; tentative D call: TRBD2 (5 bases). This clonotype was obtained from a man aged 18 to 30 in good health. The chain's CDR3 is CAGGPSPNTGELFF. CDR3 nucleotides: TGTGCCGGAGGCCCTAGCCCGAACACCGGGGAGCTGTTTTTT.